Included here is one TCR beta chain sequence, with context. Its target is not known. The entry originates in a study of T cell responses to AZD1222 COVID-19 vaccine. General observations from the study: Seropositivity was recorded at baseline in only a handful of AZD1222 recipients. Reportedly, close to half of spike-specific TCRs are directed against unmutated variant regions. Spike-specific TCR breadth and depth both grew after two AZD1222 doses. The span of vaccine-associated CD4 TCRs extended across spike, with dominance at 160-218 and 743-854.

Looked up from germline, CDR1 is SEHNR and CDR2 is FQNEAQ (reference sequence). The CDR3 has 12 residues. V lost 8 bases and J 3 bases, leaving 10 bases between the germline ends. The data were produced by immunoSEQ multiplex PCR, yet TCRdb's version contains in-frame clones alone and is incomplete. In the table there are about 140,000 clones, 85% to 90% of which are singletons. The chain uses TRBV7-9 and TRBJ1-1, with D hard to call. This receptor was identified in an adult in good health. The input for sequencing was peripheral blood, taken on day 0 of AZD1222 vaccination. The CDR3 DNA reads as TGTGCCAGCGCGACTAGGGACACTGAAGCTTTCTTT. Protein product: CASATRDTEAFF.